A selection of T cell receptor beta chains follows, all from one sample in a study of kidney transplant recipient with SARS-CoV-2 infection. TCRdb re-called the reads with MiXCR, one entry per CDR3 protein. Of roughly 230,000 distinct CDR3 sequences listed, more than 25% are singletons. The sequenced sample was a blood sample, obtained at baseline and on approximately day 120 from a kidney transplant recipient. The receptors originated from a male patient in his thirties who had COVID-19 and was a kidney transplant recipient. Some T cells may be transferred from the graft donor. CDR3s include the opening cysteine and the closing phenylalanine or tryptophan. A D gene is named only where the DNA matches it firmly. Expanded clones are given a class, and other clones once, few, many or no size at all.

size: many
J: TRBJ1-1
V: TRBV6-5
D: TRBD1
CDR3: CASTGGLGNTEAFF
DNA: TGTGCCAGCACAGGGGGGCTGGGGAACACTGAAGCTTTCTTT

size: -
J: TRBJ2-6
V: TRBV6-5
D: -
CDR3: CASKESGANVLTF
DNA: TGTGCCAGCAAGGAGTCTGGGGCCAACGTCCTGACTTTC

size: few
J: TRBJ2-1
V: TRBV20-1
D: -
CDR3: CSARAILSSIRERSNEQFF
DNA: TGCAGTGCTAGAGCTATCCTCTCTAGTATCCGCGAAAGGTCAAATGAGCAGTTCTTC

size: many
J: TRBJ1-2
V: TRBV7-1
D: -
CDR3: CASSWHAHEGKTYGYTF
DNA: TGTGCCAGCAGCTGGCATGCTCACGAGGGAAAGACCTATGGCTACACCTTC

size: many
J: TRBJ2-7
V: TRBV2
D: -
CDR3: CASILTESSYEQYF
DNA: TGTGCCAGCATCCTGACAGAAAGCTCCTACGAGCAGTACTTC

size: -
J: TRBJ1-1
V: TRBV20-1
D: -
CDR3: CSAISGRWGGTEASF
DNA: TGCAGTGCGATATCCGGACGGTGGGGTGGGACTGAAGCTTCCTTT

size: many
J: TRBJ1-4
V: TRBV19
D: -
CDR3: CASSIGAHNEKLFF
DNA: TGTGCCAGTAGTATAGGTGCCCATAATGAAAAACTGTTTTTT

size: -
J: TRBJ2-7
V: TRBV19
D: TRBD2
CDR3: CARTTASGNLAEQHF
DNA: TGTGCCAGAACGACAGCTAGCGGAAATCTCGCCGAGCAGCACTTC

size: many
J: TRBJ2-6
V: TRBV29-1
D: -
CDR3: CSVRTTANVLTF
DNA: TGCAGCGTTAGGACCACCGCCAACGTCCTGACTTTC

size: many
J: TRBJ1-2
V: TRBV4-1
D: TRBD1
CDR3: CASSQASGQQIYGYTF
DNA: TGCGCCAGCAGCCAAGCCTCGGGACAGCAGATTTATGGCTACACCTTC

size: many
J: TRBJ1-2
V: TRBV3-1
D: -
CDR3: CASSWTSTLRKTYGYTF
DNA: TGTGCCAGCAGCTGGACCAGCACCCTTCGAAAGACCTATGGCTACACCTTC

size: many
J: TRBJ1-2
V: TRBV6-5
D: -
CDR3: CASSYRYLTGPLRDGYTF
DNA: TGTGCCAGCAGTTACCGATACCTAACAGGGCCGTTGAGAGATGGCTACACCTTC

size: many
J: TRBJ2-5
V: TRBV3-1
D: -
CDR3: CASSSIIPISFSETQYF
DNA: TGTGCCAGCAGCAGTATTATTCCCATTTCTTTCTCTGAGACCCAGTACTTC

size: many
J: TRBJ2-7
V: TRBV5-6
D: -
CDR3: CASSLVPGREQYF
DNA: TGTGCCAGCAGCTTGGTTCCCGGCCGCGAGCAGTACTTC

size: few
J: TRBJ2-3
V: TRBV21-1
D: -
CDR3: CASSFILATVMQDTQYF
DNA: TGCGCCAGCAGCTTCATTTTAGCTACAGTCATGCAAGATACGCAGTATTTT

size: many
J: TRBJ2-3
V: TRBV18
D: TRBD2
CDR3: CASGPTSGNADTQYF
DNA: TGTGCCAGTGGGCCAACTAGCGGGAATGCAGATACGCAGTATTTT

size: few
J: TRBJ2-5
V: TRBV9
D: TRBD2
CDR3: CASSVALAGETQYF
DNA: TGTGCCAGCAGCGTAGCTCTAGCGGGGGAGACCCAGTACTTC

size: -
J: TRBJ1-2
V: TRBV6-4
D: -
CDR3: CASSLGASHGKTYGYTF
DNA: TGTGCCAGCAGTCTAGGAGCCTCACACGGAAAGACCTATGGCTACACCTTC

size: many
J: TRBJ1-2
V: TRBV25-1
D: -
CDR3: CASSNCLELGKTYGYTF
DNA: TGTGCCAGCAGTAATTGTTTAGAACTGGGAAAGACCTATGGCTACACCTTC

size: many
J: TRBJ1-2
V: TRBV19
D: -
CDR3: CASSNNSTNRKTYGYTF
DNA: TGTGCCAGTAGTAACAATTCGACAAATCGAAAGACCTATGGCTACACCTTC

size: many
J: TRBJ1-2
V: TRBV24-1
D: -
CDR3: CATSQLDSTRKTYGYTF
DNA: TGTGCCACCAGTCAATTAGATAGTACCAGAAAGACCTATGGCTACACCTTC

size: many
J: TRBJ1-1
V: TRBV18
D: TRBD1
CDR3: CASSPLTGGRANTEAFF
DNA: TGTGCCAGCTCACCACTGACAGGGGGGCGGGCGAACACTGAAGCTTTCTTT

size: many
J: TRBJ2-1
V: TRBV11-2
D: TRBD2
CDR3: CASSPRGGGDSYNEQFF
DNA: TGTGCCAGCAGCCCCCGGGGGGGCGGGGACTCCTACAATGAGCAGTTCTTC

size: many
J: TRBJ2-7
V: TRBV15
D: TRBD2
CDR3: CATSRLAGGTYEQYF
DNA: TGTGCCACCAGTCGACTAGCGGGAGGGACCTACGAGCAGTACTTC

size: once
J: TRBJ2-1
V: TRBV4-1
D: TRBD2
CDR3: CASGFSGGTPLNNEQFF
DNA: TGCGCCAGCGGATTTAGCGGGGGGACGCCCCTCAACAATGAGCAGTTCTTC

size: -
J: TRBJ2-5
V: TRBV5-1
D: TRBD1
CDR3: CASKLTGDRETQYF
DNA: TGCGCCAGCAAACTCACAGGGGATCGAGAGACCCAGTACTTC

size: many
J: TRBJ1-2
V: TRBV12-3/TRBV12-4
D: TRBD1
CDR3: CASSFSGTGLNYGYTF
DNA: TGTGCCAGCAGTTTTTCCGGGACAGGTCTTAACTATGGCTACACCTTC

size: -
J: TRBJ2-1
V: TRBV5-1
D: -
CDR3: CASSLVGSEQFF
DNA: TGCGCCAGCAGCTTGGTGGGTAGTGAGCAGTTCTTC

size: many
J: TRBJ2-6
V: TRBV8-2
D: -
CDR3: CGKTWRITQSRANVLTF
DNA: TGTGGCAAGACTTGGAGGATAACACAAAGTCGGGCCAACGTCCTGACTTTC

size: many
J: TRBJ1-2
V: TRBV11-2
D: -
CDR3: CASSNDKTSRKTYGYTF
DNA: TGTGCCAGCAGCAACGATAAAACAAGCAGAAAGACCTATGGCTACACCTTC

size: -
J: TRBJ2-5
V: TRBV5-1
D: -
CDR3: CASSTGQRQETQYF
DNA: TGCGCCAGCAGCACTGGACAGAGACAAGAGACCCAGTACTTC

size: many
J: TRBJ2-3
V: TRBV21-1
D: -
CDR3: CASRGSLATVMQDTQYF
DNA: TGTGCCAGCAGGGGCAGTCTAGCTACAGTCATGCAAGATACGCAGTATTTT

size: many
J: TRBJ1-1
V: TRBV19
D: -
CDR3: CASRTGNTDTEAFF
DNA: TGTGCCAGTAGAACCGGGAATACGGACACTGAAGCTTTCTTT

size: few
J: TRBJ2-3
V: TRBV20-1
D: TRBD2
CDR3: CSARGGSGRVDTQYF
DNA: TGCAGTGCTAGAGGGGGGAGCGGGAGGGTAGATACGCAGTATTTT

size: -
J: TRBJ2-1
V: TRBV20-1
D: -
CDR3: CSARDRVNEQFF
DNA: TGCAGTGCTAGAGACAGGGTTAATGAGCAGTTCTTC

size: many
J: TRBJ2-7
V: TRBV29-1
D: -
CDR3: CSVRKQTTYEQYF
DNA: TGCAGCGTCCGAAAACAGACAACCTACGAGCAGTACTTC

size: -
J: TRBJ2-3
V: TRBV3-1
D: -
CDR3: CASSVVNPICLQDTQYF
DNA: TGTGCCAGCAGCGTTGTAAATCCCATTTGTCTGCAAGATACGCAGTATTTT

size: many
J: TRBJ2-1
V: TRBV6-5
D: TRBD1
CDR3: CATGDRGPYNEQFF
DNA: TGTGCCACGGGGGACAGGGGGCCCTACAATGAGCAGTTCTTC

size: many
J: TRBJ1-1
V: TRBV3-1
D: -
CDR3: CASSQDLGLTEAFF
DNA: TGTGCCAGCAGCCAAGATCTGGGTCTCACTGAAGCTTTCTTT

size: many
J: TRBJ2-3
V: TRBV3-1
D: -
CDR3: CASSQDGAASTDTQYF
DNA: TGTGCCAGCAGCCAAGATGGGGCAGCCAGCACAGATACGCAGTATTTT

size: many
J: TRBJ1-2
V: TRBV7-5
D: -
CDR3: CISVPELGREVGKTYGYTF
DNA: -

size: many
J: TRBJ1-5
V: TRBV4-1
D: TRBD1
CDR3: CASSLWTGSNQPQHF
DNA: TGCGCCAGCAGCCTGTGGACAGGAAGCAATCAGCCCCAGCATTTT

size: many
J: TRBJ1-2
V: TRBV27
D: -
CDR3: CASSLGLGVNGYTF
DNA: TGTGCCAGCAGTCTAGGGCTTGGGGTAAATGGCTACACCTTC

size: many
J: TRBJ2-1
V: TRBV15
D: TRBD2
CDR3: CATSRVGSGSSEQFF
DNA: TGTGCCACCAGCAGAGTTGGTAGCGGGAGTAGTGAGCAGTTCTTC

size: many
J: TRBJ2-1
V: TRBV28
D: -
CDR3: CASSLTGETGEQFF
DNA: TGTGCCAGCAGTTTGACGGGAGAGACCGGGGAGCAGTTCTTC

size: -
J: TRBJ1-5
V: TRBV19
D: -
CDR3: CASSSGHNQPQHF
DNA: TGTGCCAGTAGTTCGGGACACAATCAGCCCCAGCATTTT

size: few
J: TRBJ2-3
V: TRBV9
D: -
CDR3: CASSTDGGVFADTQYF
DNA: TGTGCCAGCAGCACAGACGGGGGAGTATTCGCAGATACGCAGTATTTT

size: many
J: TRBJ2-5
V: TRBV4-1
D: -
CDR3: CASSLTYSGARETQYF
DNA: TGCGCCAGCAGCCTCACTTATTCAGGGGCGCGAGAGACCCAGTACTTC

size: many
J: TRBJ2-5
V: TRBV7-2
D: TRBD1
CDR3: CASSVYRDRVGTQYF
DNA: TGTGCCAGCAGCGTGTACCGGGACAGGGTGGGGACCCAGTACTTC

size: many
J: TRBJ1-1
V: TRBV6-5
D: -
CDR3: CASSYARGNTEAFF
DNA: TGTGCCAGCAGTTACGCCCGAGGGAACACTGAAGCTTTCTTT

size: many
J: TRBJ1-2
V: TRBV5-1
D: TRBD1
CDR3: CASSRGTGEGGYGYTF
DNA: TGCGCCAGCAGCAGGGGAACAGGGGAGGGAGGCTATGGCTACACCTTC